A selection of T cell receptor beta chains follows, all from one sample in a study of blood T cells in healthy people across ages. TCRdb used MiXCR to reprocess the 5' RACE reads, holding one entry per CDR3 protein. The sample lists 780,000 or so distinct CDR3 sequences; less than 70% were seen once. Sequencing was carried out using blood. These TCRs come from an older man in good health. The CDR3 runs from the conserved cysteine through the conserved F or W. A D gene is named only where the DNA matches it firmly. Not all rows give a size; the values are once, few, many and, for expanded clones, a class.

>TRBV1|17|-|-|TRBJ2-1
TGCACCAGCGGGCTAAACCCCGGGACTAGGAACTACAATGAGCAGTTCTTC
CTSGLNPGTRNYNEQFF
>TRBV15|16|-|TRBD2|TRBJ2-1
TGTGCCACCGGCAGAGATACAGCTCTAGCGGGCAATGAGCAGTTCTTC
CATGRDTALAGNEQFF
>TRBV7-2|16|-|-|TRBJ2-5
TGTGCCAGCTCTGCCTTGGGTGGCATATCACTTGAGACCCAGTACTTC
CASSALGGISLETQYF
>TRBV7-2|15|few|TRBD2|TRBJ2-1
TGTGCCAGCAGCTCGACGCGGACTAGCGGGAATGAGCAGTTCTTC
CASSSTRTSGNEQFF
>TRBV12-3/TRBV12-4|15|-|TRBD1|TRBJ1-5
TGTGCCAGCAGCCAGGACAGGGTAGGCAATCAGCCCCAGCATTTT
CASSQDRVGNQPQHF
>TRBV18|13|-|TRBD2|TRBJ2-1
TGTACCAGCTCACCTATAGCGGGAGTTGAGCAGTTCTTC
CTSSPIAGVEQFF
>TRBV11-3|15|once|TRBD1|TRBJ2-7
TGTGCCAGCAGCACCGGACAGGGCCAACCCGACGAGCAGTACTTC
CASSTGQGQPDEQYF
>TRBV20-1|15|-|-|TRBJ2-3
TGCAGTGCTAGGTCGGGTCTGGGGGCAGGAGATACGCAGTATTTT
CSARSGLGAGDTQYF
>TRBV6-5|15|few|TRBD1|TRBJ1-1
TGTGCCAGCAGTTACTCGAGGACAGGGGACACTGAAGCTTTCTTT
CASSYSRTGDTEAFF
>TRBV7-2|16|-|TRBD2|TRBJ2-7
TGTGCCAGCAGCTTAGCGCCTAGCGGGGGGACCTACGAGCAGTACTTC
CASSLAPSGGTYEQYF
>TRBV11-1|15|-|-|TRBJ2-7
TGTGCCAGCAAGGGTCGGGGGCCTAACTACTACGAGCAGTACTTC
CASKGRGPNYYEQYF
>TRBV7-2|14|-|TRBD1|TRBJ2-7
TGTGCCAGCAGCTTAGAGAGCAGGGGGCCCGAGCAGTACTTC
CASSLESRGPEQYF
>TRBV5-1|15|-|TRBD2|TRBJ2-7
TGCGCCAGCACCTTGCGGGCTAGCGGGGGTTACGAGCAGTACTTC
CASTLRASGGYEQYF
>TRBV7-2|15|-|TRBD2|TRBJ2-7
TGTGCCAGCAGCGAGGCTAGCGGGATTTCCTACGAGCAGTACTTC
CASSEASGISYEQYF
>TRBV27|14|-|-|TRBJ2-7
TGTGCCAGCAGTTTCCTGGACATAGGGTACGAGCAGTACTTC
CASSFLDIGYEQYF
>TRBV12-3/TRBV12-4|16|-|TRBD2|TRBJ2-1
TGTGCCAGCAGTTTCCCTAGCGGGAGGCCAAACAATGAGCAGTTCTTC
CASSFPSGRPNNEQFF
>TRBV4-1|17|-|-|TRBJ2-6
TGCGCCAGCGGCCAAGGATTAACAGGCTCTGGGGCCAACGTCCTGACTTTC
CASGQGLTGSGANVLTF
>TRBV20-1|16|-|TRBD2|TRBJ2-5
TGCAGTGCGAGCGGCCTAGCGGGCCAGTACCAAGAGACCCAGTACTTC
CSASGLAGQYQETQYF
>TRBV2|15|-|TRBD2|TRBJ2-1
TGTGCCAGCAGGGAACTAGCGGGAGGGATCAGTGAGCAGTTCTTC
CASRELAGGISEQFF
>TRBV20-1|14|-|-|TRBJ2-7
TGCAGTGCCAACATCCACGCAGCTGCGGGCGAGCAGTACTTC
CSANIHAAAGEQYF
>TRBV28|15|once|-|TRBJ2-2
TGTGCCAGCACCCCAGGACTCCCCGGGGGCGGGGAGCTGTTTTTT
CASTPGLPGGGELFF
>TRBV12-3/TRBV12-4|16|-|TRBD1|TRBJ2-6
TGTGCCAGCAGTTTGGAGACAGGGAGTGGGGCCAACGTCCTGACTTTC
CASSLETGSGANVLTF
>TRBV3-1|15|-|TRBD1|TRBJ1-1
TGTGCCAGCAGCAAAAGACAGGGGGCGGACACTGAAGCTTTCTTT
CASSKRQGADTEAFF
>TRBV10-3|14|-|-|TRBJ1-2
TGTGCCGCCGGAAACAGGGTACCCAACTATGGCTACACCTTC
CAAGNRVPNYGYTF
>TRBV6-5|14|few|-|TRBJ1-4
TGTGCCAGCAGTACCGGGACGTTAGATGAAAAACTGTTTTTT
CASSTGTLDEKLFF
>TRBV27|15|-|-|TRBJ2-7
TGTGCCAGCAGTTCCCCGGCCCTGAGCTCCTACGAGCAGTACTTC
CASSSPALSSYEQYF
>TRBV20-1|14|-|-|TRBJ1-1
TGCAGTGCTAGAGGGCCTGAGACCTGGATTGAAGCTTTCTTT
CSARGPETWIEAFF
>TRBV7-9|13|-|-|TRBJ2-1
TGTGCCAGCAGCTTGACGTATGGACATGAGCAGTTCTTC
CASSLTYGHEQFF
>TRBV7-2|19|-|TRBD2|TRBJ2-2
TGTGCCAGCAGCTTAGCGCTGCTCGCGGGAGGGCCGGGCACCGGGGAGCTGTTTTTT
CASSLALLAGGPGTGELFF